This T cell receptor (beta chain) was captured in a study of Tregs in tolerant kidney transplant recipients. The CDR3 runs 14 residues. CDR1 and CDR2 (germline): MNHNY, SVGAGI (reference sequence). Trimming pared 2 bases from V and 3 bases from J, leaving 8 bases between. This table comes from immunoSEQ multiplex PCR, and its TCRdb copy is limited to in-frame clones, with some not included. The sample has around 230,000 clones, more than 65% seen once; the top ten hold less than 0.75%. In the case of this clone: Its target is not known.

Thawed PBMCs were FACS-sorted into unstimulated CD4+CD25+CD127- regulatory T cells, CD4+CD25- non-regulatory cells, CD4 and CD8 cells. Notes on the study in general: Few patients were studied, so findings need validation in larger groups. Biological reproducibility was not directly addressed in this study. Expanding Tregs on activated donor B cells appeared to best identify donor-specific TCRbeta clones.

Sequencing was carried out using CD4+ T cells from blood. The source is a human donor in good health. V is TRBV6-6 and J is TRBJ2-4; possible D gene TRBD2, 6 bases. CDR3 DNA sequence: TGTGCCAGCAGTTACGAGGGAGGCAAAAACATTCAGTACTTC. Translation gives CASSYEGGKNIQYF.